This TCR beta chain emerged from a study of spatial heterogeneity in lung cancer. At the level of the study: Alpha-chain detections were consistently fewer than beta-chain detections among the sequences. Study outcomes and limitations: Circulating ubiquitous expanded tumor TCRs were observed more frequently at resection than at follow-up.

Germline-derived CDR1 and CDR2 are KGHDR and SFDVKD. The CDR3 loop spans 16 amino acids. Trimming left V 3 bases short and J 2 bases short, with 12 bases between. The library protocol tagged each TCR cDNA with a unique molecular identifier. MiXCR, run by TCRdb on the 5' RACE reads, gives a single entry per CDR3 protein. This sample has tens of thousands of distinct CDR3 sequences, with around 5.2% found just once. Time point given: sample taken at primary tumor resection. In each case, whole RNA from tumor, nontumor lung or frozen PBMC was sequenced unsorted. Many counts were recorded for this clonotype. The antigen is unknown.

The receptor comes from a female donor with early-stage non-small cell lung cancer. The chain is built from TRBV24-1 and TRBJ2-2; D may correspond to TRBD1 or TRBD2 (5 bases each). Sequencing used PBMCs, obtained at surgery. The CDR3 region has the DNA TGTGCCACCAGTGATACCGGGACGGCTAACACCGGGGAGCTGTTTTTT. Encoded protein: CATSDTGTANTGELFF.